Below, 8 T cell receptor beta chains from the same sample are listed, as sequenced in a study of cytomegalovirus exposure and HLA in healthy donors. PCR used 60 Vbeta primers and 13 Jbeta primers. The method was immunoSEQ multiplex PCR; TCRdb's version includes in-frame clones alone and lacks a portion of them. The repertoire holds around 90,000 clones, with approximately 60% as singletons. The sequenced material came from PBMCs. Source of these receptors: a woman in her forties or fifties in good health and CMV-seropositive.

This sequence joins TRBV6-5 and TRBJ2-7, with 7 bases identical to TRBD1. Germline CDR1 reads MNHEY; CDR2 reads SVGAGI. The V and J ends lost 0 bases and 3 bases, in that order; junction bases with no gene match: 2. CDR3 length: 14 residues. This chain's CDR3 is CASSYSGQFYEQYF. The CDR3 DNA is TGTGCCAGCAGTTACTCGGGACAGTTCTACGAGCAGTACTTC.

The CDR3 nucleotides are TGTGCCAGCAGCGCTCGCCAAGGGGGGGACATTGACACTGAAGCTTTCTTT. Residues: CASSARQGGDIDTEAFF. The chain recombines TRBV4-2 with TRBJ1-1, with D possibly being TRBD1 (6 bases). V was trimmed by 5 bases and J by 3 bases, leaving 22 bases between them. Germline CDR1 and CDR2: LGHNA and YNFKEQ. CDR3 size: 17 residues.

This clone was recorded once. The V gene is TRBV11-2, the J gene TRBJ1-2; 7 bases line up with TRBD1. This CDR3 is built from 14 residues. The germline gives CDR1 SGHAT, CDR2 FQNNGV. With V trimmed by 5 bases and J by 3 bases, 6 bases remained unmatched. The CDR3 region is CASSRDSDYYGYTF. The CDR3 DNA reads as TGTGCCAGCAGCCGGGACAGCGACTACTATGGCTACACCTTC.

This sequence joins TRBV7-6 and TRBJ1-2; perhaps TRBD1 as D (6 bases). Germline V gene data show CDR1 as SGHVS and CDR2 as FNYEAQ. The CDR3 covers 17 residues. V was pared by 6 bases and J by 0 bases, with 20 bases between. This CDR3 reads CASRGRTEDIANYGYTF. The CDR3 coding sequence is TGTGCCAGCAGAGGGCGGACAGAAGATATAGCTAACTATGGCTACACCTTC. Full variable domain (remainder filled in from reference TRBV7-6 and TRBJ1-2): GAGVSQSPRYKVTKRGQDVALRCDPISGHVSLYWYRQALGQGPEFLTYFNYEAQQDKSGLPNDRFSAERPEGSISTLTIQRTEQRDSAMYRCASRGRTEDIANYGYTFGSGTRLTVV.

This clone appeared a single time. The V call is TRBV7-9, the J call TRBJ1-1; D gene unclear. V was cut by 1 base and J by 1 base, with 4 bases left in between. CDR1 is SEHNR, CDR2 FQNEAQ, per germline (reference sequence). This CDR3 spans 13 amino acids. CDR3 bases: TGTGCCAGCAGCTTAGGGGCGAACACTGAAGCTTTCTTT. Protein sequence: CASSLGANTEAFF.

The chain's CDR3 is CASSLGIADHNEQFF. CDR3 nucleotides: TGTGCCAGCAGCTTAGGTATAGCGGACCACAATGAGCAGTTCTTC. The V call is TRBV7-8, the J call TRBJ2-1, with D perhaps TRBD2 (6 bases). The CDR3 loop spans 15 amino acids. CDR1 is SGHVS, CDR2 FQNEAQ, per germline. V shed 1 base and J shed 5 bases, with 12 bases lying between them. The variable domain in full, completed from reference TRBV7-8 and TRBJ2-1, reads GAGVSQSPRYKVAKRGQDVALRCDPISGHVSLFWYQQALGQGPEFLTYFQNEAQLDKSGLPSDRFFAERPEGSVSTLKIQRTQQEDSAVYLCASSLGIADHNEQFFGPGTRLTVL.

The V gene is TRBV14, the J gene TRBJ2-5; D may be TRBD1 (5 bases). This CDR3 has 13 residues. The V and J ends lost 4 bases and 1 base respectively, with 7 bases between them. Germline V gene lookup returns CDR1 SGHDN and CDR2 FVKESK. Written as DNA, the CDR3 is TGTGCCAGCAGCCGACAGTTCCAAGAGACCCAGTACTTC. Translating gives CASSRQFQETQYF.

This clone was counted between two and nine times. The CDR3 bases are TGCGCCAGCAGCTTTGGCCAGGGCGATTCACCCCTCCACTTT. It is translated as CASSFGQGDSPLHF. This chain connects TRBV5-1 to TRBJ1-6, with D possibly TRBD1 on 5 matching bases. This CDR3 has 14 residues. CDR1 is SGHRS and CDR2 is YFSETQ in the germline V gene. Trimming stripped 2 bases from V and 8 bases from J, with 11 bases between.